These 31 T cell receptor beta chains came from one sample sequenced in a study of neurological immune-mediated disorders. TCRdb passed the 5' RACE reads through MiXCR, listing each CDR3 protein once. Among 42,000 or so distinct CDR3 sequences listed, 2% to 2.5% were seen once. Sequencing was carried out using PBMCs. All receptors derive from a man aged 30 to 39 with multiple sclerosis.

This clonotype was found many times. This rearrangement joins TRBV5-1 to TRBJ1-1; D remains unclear. Trimming took 0 bases from V and 4 from J, leaving 10 bases between them. The CDR3 length is 14 residues. The germline gives CDR1 SGHRS, CDR2 YFSETQ. CDR3 amino acids: CASSLEGRSTEAFF. The CDR3 bases are TGCGCCAGCAGCTTGGAGGGAAGGAGCACTGAAGCTTTCTTT.

This clonotype was picked up many times. The chain has TRBV10-3 and TRBJ1-2, with D perhaps matching TRBD1 (6 bases). V gave up 6 bases and J gave up 0 bases, with 11 bases separating them. The CDR3 runs to 14 residues. Germline V gene lookup returns CDR1 ENHRY and CDR2 SYGVKD. The CDR3 here is CAISPGQPNYGYTF. Here the CDR3 DNA reads TGTGCCATCAGCCCGGGACAACCTAACTATGGCTACACCTTC.

This clonotype was counted ten times or more. The chain has TRBV19 and TRBJ2-1; D perhaps matches TRBD2 (6 bases). The CDR3 spans 15 residues. Germline V CDR1 and CDR2: LNHDA, SQIVND (reference sequence). Trimming removed 3 bases at V and 3 bases at J, with 12 bases between. CDR3 coding DNA: TGTGCCAGTAGTATCCGGCGGGACCTCTACAATGAGCAGTTCTTC. Translating gives CASSIRRDLYNEQFF.

This clonotype was seen at least ten times. The V gene is TRBV27, the J gene TRBJ2-7, with TRBD1 matching 10 bases. V lost 3 bases, J lost 3 bases, and 14 bases stayed unmatched. Per germline, CDR1 MNHEY and CDR2 SMNVEV (reference sequence). The CDR3 runs 18 residues. CDR3 nucleotide sequence: TGTGCCAGCAGTTTTAAATCCGTAGGGGACAGGGGAGACTACGAGCAGTACTTC. It codes for CASSFKSVGDRGDYEQYF.

At least ten counts were recorded for this clonotype. J is TRBJ2-1 and V is TRBV12-3 or TRBV12-4, with D perhaps TRBD2 (5 bases). Trimming stripped 3 bases from V and 6 bases from J, with 12 bases between. The CDR3 extends over 14 amino acids. The CDR3 loop is CASSFREEVNEQFF. The CDR3 DNA reads TGTGCCAGCAGTTTTCGGGAAGAAGTCAATGAGCAGTTCTTC.

At least ten counts were recorded for this clonotype. The chain combines TRBV7-2 with TRBJ2-7; perhaps TRBD1 as D (5 bases). In germline, CDR1 is SGHTA, CDR2 FQGNSA. The CDR3 extends over 14 amino acids. Trimming took off 3 bases at V and 2 bases at J, with 11 bases between the two ends. The CDR3, as DNA: TGTGCCAGCAGCTTTCACAGGCCCCCCTACGAGCAGTACTTC. Encoded protein: CASSFHRPPYEQYF.

This clonotype occurred many times. The chain carries TRBV12-3 or TRBV12-4 and TRBJ2-2; D is perhaps TRBD1 (6 bases). This CDR3 spans 13 amino acids. Deletions cut 6 bases from V and 6 bases from J, with 11 bases between. For the CDR3, the DNA is TGTGCCAGCAGACCAGGGGTTCCCGGGGAGCTGTTTTTT. It specifies CASRPGVPGELFF.

This clonotype occurred many times. The V and J genes are TRBV27 and TRBJ1-2; D is perhaps TRBD1 (6 bases). CDR3 size: 15 residues. Trimming removed 5 bases from V and 2 bases from J, with 15 bases in between. Germline loops: CDR1 MNHEY, CDR2 SMNVEV (reference sequence). CDR3 sequence (DNA): TGTGCCAGCAGTCCATTTACAGGGACCAACTATGGCTACACCTTC. It codes for CASSPFTGTNYGYTF.

This clonotype appeared many times. The chain employs TRBV5-1 and TRBJ1-2; D not certain. The CDR3 extends over 14 amino acids. V lost 1 base, J lost 5 bases, and 12 bases lay in between. Germline V gene data show CDR1 as SGHRS and CDR2 as YFSETQ. The CDR3 DNA is TGCGCCAGCAGCTTGTGGCGGGTGCAGTATGGCTACACCTTC. It codes for CASSLWRVQYGYTF.

This clonotype was counted many times. This rearrangement joins TRBV5-1 to TRBJ2-5; D ambiguous. The CDR3 is 14 residues long. CDR1 is SGHRS and CDR2 is YFSETQ in the germline V gene. Trimming stripped 1 base from V and 0 bases from J, with 7 bases between. CDR3 region: CASSLSLNQETQYF. The CDR3 nucleotides are TGCGCCAGCAGCTTGAGTCTGAACCAAGAGACCCAGTACTTC.

Ten or more counts support this clonotype. This chain links TRBV6-5 with TRBJ2-3; D uncertain. This CDR3 spans 14 amino acids. Germline CDR1 MNHEY, CDR2 SVGAGI. The CDR3 reads CVTGPSPSTDTQYF. The CDR3 nucleotides read TGTGTCACCGGCCCCAGCCCTAGCACAGATACGCAGTATTTT.

The chain has TRBV5-1 and TRBJ1-6; D not resolved. V gave up 5 bases and J gave up 5 bases, with 14 bases separating them. Germline V gene data show CDR1 as SGHRS and CDR2 as YFSETQ. The CDR3 is 15 residues long. CDR3 region: CASRRGDGDNSPLHF. CDR3 bases: TGCGCCAGCAGGCGTGGAGACGGTGATAATTCACCCCTCCACTTT. The full variable domain, completed using reference TRBV5-1 and TRBJ1-6, is KAGVTQTPRYLIKTRGQQVTLSCSPISGHRSVSWYQQTPGQGLQFLFEYFSETQRNKGNFPGRFSGRQFSNSRSEMNVSTLELGDSALYLCASRRGDGDNSPLHFGNGTRLTVT.

This clonotype was recorded many times. The V call is TRBV28, the J call TRBJ2-6; no clear D. CDR1 is MDHEN, CDR2 SYDVKM, per germline. V was cut by 5 bases and J by 0 bases, with 8 bases left in between. The CDR3 is made up of 15 amino acids. This CDR3 is CASSVRSSGANVLTF. Here the CDR3 DNA reads TGTGCCAGCAGTGTTCGGAGCTCTGGGGCCAACGTCCTGACTTTC.

In this sample, this clonotype turned up many times. The chain is built from TRBV27 and TRBJ2-7; D is unresolved. This CDR3 contains 16 residues. Looked up from germline, CDR1 is MNHEY and CDR2 is SMNVEV (reference sequence). The V and J ends lost 5 bases and 0 bases respectively, with 17 bases between them. The CDR3 loop reads CASSPLPRISSYEQYF. The CDR3 coding sequence is TGTGCCAGCAGTCCCTTGCCCCGGATTAGCTCCTACGAGCAGTACTTC.

This clonotype occurred many times. The chain recombines TRBV25-1 with TRBJ1-1; D uncertain. This CDR3 contains 14 residues. Trimming removed 4 bases at V and 7 bases at J, with 16 bases between. Germline-derived CDR1 and CDR2 are MGHDK and SYGVNS. The CDR3 sequence is CASSAPSGSDEAFF. CDR3 in DNA: TGTGCCAGCAGTGCGCCCTCCGGGTCGGATGAAGCTTTCTTT.

This clonotype has at least ten counts. CDR3 residues: CASTRDRGPKLSTEAFF. The CDR3, as DNA: TGTGCCAGCACCAGGGACAGGGGGCCCAAGTTAAGCACTGAAGCTTTCTTT. The chain recombines TRBV2 with TRBJ1-1, with 12 nucleotides matching TRBD1. The ends lost 7 bases at V and 4 bases at J; junction bases unmatched: 13. CDR1 SNHLY and CDR2 FYNNEI come from the germline V gene. The CDR3 consists of 17 residues.

This clonotype has ten or more counts. The genes are TRBV10-1 and TRBJ1-1; D is ambiguous. The CDR3 is 10 residues long. CDR1 is WNHNN, CDR2 SYGVQD, per germline (reference sequence). V dropped 8 bases and J dropped 8 bases, with 9 bases sitting between them. The CDR3 DNA is TGCGCCAGCCCCCACTTCGAAGCTTTCTTT. Its translation is CASPHFEAFF.

This clonotype was counted at least ten times. This chain uses TRBV12-3 or TRBV12-4 with TRBJ1-1; tentative D call: TRBD1 (5 bases). The CDR3 has 15 amino acids. Trimming shortened V by 2 bases and J by 5 bases, and 15 bases separated the two germline ends. In nucleotides, the CDR3 is TGTGCCAGCAGTTTAAGTGGGGGGGTGGGGACTGAAGCTTTCTTT. As protein: CASSLSGGVGTEAFF.

At least ten counts were recorded for this clonotype. The V and J genes are TRBV20-1 and TRBJ2-2; 10 bases are shared with TRBD1. V lost 1 base and J lost 4; bases outside the gene matches: 3. CDR3 length: 15 residues. Germline V CDR1 and CDR2: DFQATT, SNEGSKA (reference sequence). CDR3 in DNA: TGCAGTGCTAGAGGACAGGGGGCGAGCACCGGGGAGCTGTTTTTT. Translation: CSARGQGASTGELFF.

Ten or more counts support this clonotype. The chain uses TRBV6-2 or TRBV6-3 and TRBJ2-5, with D tentatively TRBD2 (6 bases). The CDR3 runs 16 residues. V was pared by 6 bases and J by 2 bases, with 19 bases between. CDR1 and CDR2 from the germline V gene are MNHEY and SVGEGT. Here the CDR3 DNA reads TGTGCCAGCAGAGACCACCCGGGACTGCTGCAAGAGACCCAGTACTTC. Protein product: CASRDHPGLLQETQYF.

This clonotype was found many times. This chain connects TRBV20-1 to TRBJ1-6; D is uncertain. Germline V gene data show CDR1 as DFQATT and CDR2 as SNEGSKA (reference sequence). V lost 4 bases to trimming and J lost 7 bases, with 14 bases between them. The CDR3 is 14 amino acids. CDR3 sequence: CSATPGTQNSPLHF. CDR3 nucleotides: TGCAGTGCTACACCGGGAACTCAAAATTCACCCCTCCACTTT.

This clonotype was counted ten times or more. This chain links TRBV7-8 with TRBJ2-1; TRBD2 might be the D (6 bases). The CDR3 is made up of 15 amino acids. Germline loops: CDR1 SGHVS, CDR2 FQNEAQ. V was cut by 1 base and J by 5 bases, with 12 bases left in between. The CDR3, as DNA: TGTGCCAGCAGCTTAGGGGGAGGACTCCACAATGAGCAGTTCTTC. This encodes CASSLGGGLHNEQFF.

This clonotype was seen repeatedly, ten times or more. The J gene is TRBJ1-4, the V gene TRBV7-9; 7 bases line up with TRBD1. CDR3 length: 14 residues. Germline V lookup: CDR1 SEHNR, CDR2 FQNEAQ (reference sequence). V lost 5 bases to trimming and J lost 7 bases; unmatched junction nucleotides: 7. CDR3 DNA: TGTGCCAGCAGCCGGACAGGTTTGGGTGAAAAACTGTTTTTT. Its protein is CASSRTGLGEKLFF. Looking up the rest from reference TRBV7-9 and TRBJ1-4 gives the full variable domain: DTGVSQNPRHKITKRGQNVTFRCDPISEHNRLYWYRQTLGQGPEFLTYFQNEAQLEKSRLLSDRFSAERPKGSFSTLEIQRTEQGDSAMYLCASSRTGLGEKLFFGSGTQLSVL.

This clonotype was seen repeatedly, ten times or more. The chain employs TRBV5-1 and TRBJ1-2; TRBD1 might be the D (6 bases). From germline, CDR1 is SGHRS and CDR2 YFSETQ. The CDR3 extends over 13 amino acids. Trimming shortened V by 4 bases and J by 8 bases, and 15 bases separated the two germline ends. The CDR3 loop is CASSPLDRGGYTF. CDR3 coding DNA: TGCGCCAGCAGCCCTCTGGACAGAGGGGGCTACACCTTC. The whole variable domain, filled in from reference TRBV5-1 and TRBJ1-2, reads KAGVTQTPRYLIKTRGQQVTLSCSPISGHRSVSWYQQTPGQGLQFLFEYFSETQRNKGNFPGRFSGRQFSNSRSEMNVSTLELGDSALYLCASSPLDRGGYTFGSGTRLTVV.

This clonotype appeared a few times. The gene calls are TRBV18 and TRBJ1-1; D is possibly TRBD1 (5 bases). Trimming stripped 3 bases from V and 2 bases from J, with 13 bases between. The length of the CDR3 is 15 residues. Germline-derived CDR1 and CDR2 are KGHSH and LQKENI. CDR3 in amino acids: CASSPSARDNTEAFF. The CDR3 nucleotides are TGTGCCAGCTCACCCTCAGCCAGGGATAACACTGAAGCTTTCTTT.

This clonotype was detected many times. The J gene is TRBJ1-5, the V gene TRBV12-3 or TRBV12-4; TRBD1 is a possible D gene (5 bases). Trimming took 6 bases from V and 3 from J, leaving 12 bases between them. The CDR3 is 14 residues long. In nucleotides, the CDR3 is TGTGCCAGCAGCCCCACAGGAACCAATCAGCCCCAGCATTTT. It specifies CASSPTGTNQPQHF.

This clonotype was recorded many times. The chain joins TRBV3-1 to TRBJ2-3; no clear D gene. The ends were cut back, 2 bases at V and 5 bases at J, with 2 bases in the middle. Germline loops: CDR1 LGHDT, CDR2 YNNKEL (reference sequence). The CDR3 extends over 11 amino acids. The CDR3 nucleotides are TGTGCCAGCAGCCAATTAGATACGCAGTATTTT. Its translation is CASSQLDTQYF.

There are many counts of this clonotype. The chain recombines TRBV7-9 with TRBJ2-1, with no clear D. The CDR3 covers 15 residues. The germline V gene has CDR1 SEHNR and CDR2 FQNEAQ (reference sequence). V was pared by 0 bases and J by 4 bases, with 10 bases between. CDR3 nucleotide sequence: TGTGCCAGCAGCTTAGCCCGGGCTGGGTACAATGAGCAGTTCTTC. The encoded protein is CASSLARAGYNEQFF.

This clonotype was observed many times. The chain uses TRBV7-2 and TRBJ1-1, with D possibly matching TRBD1 (5 bases). Trimming shortened V by 2 bases and J by 4 bases, and 8 bases separated the two germline ends. The CDR3 totals 13 residues. Per the germline V gene, CDR1 is SGHTA and CDR2 is FQGNSA. The CDR3 DNA reads TGTGCCAGCAGCTTACGGCAGGGCACTGAAGCTTTCTTT. Amino acid sequence: CASSLRQGTEAFF.

This clonotype was picked up many times. This rearrangement joins TRBV20-1 to TRBJ2-3; 8 nucleotides match TRBD2. This CDR3 has 16 amino acids. The J segment lost 3 bases and the V segment lost 0 bases, leaving 8 bases of the junction unmatched. Germline V gene sequence: CDR1 DFQATT, CDR2 SNEGSKA (reference sequence). The CDR3: CSARDYPGGETDTQYF. In DNA, the CDR3 is TGCAGTGCTAGAGATTATCCGGGAGGGGAGACAGATACGCAGTATTTT.

About this clonotype: Since a much larger clone is just one base distant, this may be a read error. The V call is TRBV20-1, the J call TRBJ2-5; 11 bases match TRBD2. Per the germline V gene, CDR1 is DFQATT and CDR2 is SNEGSKA (reference sequence). The CDR3 contains 12 residues. The junction had 4 bases not matched to a gene; V was cut back by 5 bases and J by 8 bases. The CDR3 sequence: CSALAGGDTQYF. CDR3 bases: TGCAGTGCTTTAGCGGGAGGGGATACCCAGTACTTC.